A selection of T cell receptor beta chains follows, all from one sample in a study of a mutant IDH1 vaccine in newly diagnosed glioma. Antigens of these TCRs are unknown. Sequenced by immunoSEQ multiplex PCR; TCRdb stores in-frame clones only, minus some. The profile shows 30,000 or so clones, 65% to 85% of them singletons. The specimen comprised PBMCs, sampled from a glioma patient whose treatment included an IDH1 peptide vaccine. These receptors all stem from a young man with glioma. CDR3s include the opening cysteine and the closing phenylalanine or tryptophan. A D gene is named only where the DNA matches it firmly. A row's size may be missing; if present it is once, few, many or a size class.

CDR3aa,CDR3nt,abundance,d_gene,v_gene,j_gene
CATSSEQGLGEKLFF,TGTGCCACCAGCAGCGAGCAGGGGCTTGGTGAAAAACTGTTTTTT,.,.,TRBV15,TRBJ1-4
CASSQDASGRGGRNTQYF,TGCGCCAGCAGCCAAGACGCCTCCGGGCGGGGGGGCCGAAATACGCAGTATTTT,.,TRBD2,TRBV4-1,TRBJ2-3
CASSLLPGSYEQYF,TGTGCCAGTAGCCTCCTGCCGGGGTCCTACGAGCAGTACTTC,.,.,TRBV19,TRBJ2-7
CSAILGGGTEAFF,TGCAGCGCTATACTGGGGGGGGGCACTGAAGCTTTCTTT,.,.,TRBV29-1,TRBJ1-1
CASSYRQGIRSLTGELFF,TGCGCCAGCAGCTACAGACAGGGAATTCGTTCGTTGACCGGGGAGCTGTTTTTT,.,TRBD1,TRBV5-1,TRBJ2-2
CASSPSGGAGETQYF,TGTGCCAGCAGCCCCAGCGGGGGAGCGGGAGAGACCCAGTACTTC,.,TRBD2,TRBV9,TRBJ2-5
CASSLVGGRTEAFF,TGCGCCAGCAGCTTGGTGGGGGGGAGGACTGAAGCTTTCTTT,.,.,TRBV5-1,TRBJ1-1
CASSGEGLGFSGANVLTF,TGTGCCAGCAGTGGAGAAGGGTTGGGATTCTCTGGGGCCAACGTCCTGACTTTC,.,.,TRBV2,TRBJ2-6
CASSLQEDTEAFF,TGTGCCAGCAGTCTACAGGAGGACACTGAAGCTTTCTTT,.,.,TRBV28,TRBJ1-1
CASSLPGVTEETQYF,TGTGCCAGCAGCCTTCCAGGGGTTACAGAAGAGACCCAGTACTTC,.,.,TRBV28,TRBJ2-5
CASSLYGPSGRNRVGTDTQYF,TGTGCCAGCAGTTTATACGGGCCTAGCGGGAGAAACCGGGTCGGCACAGATACGCAGTATTTT,.,TRBD2,TRBV27,TRBJ2-3
CASSQGGGTNEKLFF,TGCGCCAGCAGCCAAGGGGGGGGAACTAATGAAAAACTGTTTTTT,once,.,TRBV4-1,TRBJ1-4
CASSPVGTASTGELFF,TGTGCCAGCAGCCCGGTCGGAACAGCGAGCACCGGGGAGCTGTTTTTT,.,.,TRBV7-2,TRBJ2-2
CASSPTSGGAYEQYF,TGTGCCAGCAGCCCTACTAGCGGGGGGGCCTACGAGCAGTACTTC,.,TRBD2,TRBV9,TRBJ2-7
CASSQGARTNEKLFF,TGTGCCAGCTCACAGGGGGCGCGGACTAATGAAAAACTGTTTTTT,.,TRBD1,TRBV18,TRBJ1-4
CASSFATSYEQYF,TGTGCCAGCAGCTTTGCGACGTCGTACGAGCAGTACTTC,.,.,TRBV5-5,TRBJ2-7
CASSFARGLRDNQPQHF,TGTGCCAGCAGCTTCGCGCGGGGGCTGAGGGACAATCAGCCCCAGCATTTT,.,.,TRBV5-6,TRBJ1-5